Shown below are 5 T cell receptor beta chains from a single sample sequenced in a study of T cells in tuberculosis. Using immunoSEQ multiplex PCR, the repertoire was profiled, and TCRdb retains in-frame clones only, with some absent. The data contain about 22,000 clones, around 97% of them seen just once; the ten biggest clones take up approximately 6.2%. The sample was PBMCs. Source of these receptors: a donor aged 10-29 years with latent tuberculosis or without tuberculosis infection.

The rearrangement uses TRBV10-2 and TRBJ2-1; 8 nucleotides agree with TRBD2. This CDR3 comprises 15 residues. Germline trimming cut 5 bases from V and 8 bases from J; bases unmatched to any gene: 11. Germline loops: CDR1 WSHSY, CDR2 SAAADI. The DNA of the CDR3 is TGCGCCAGCAGTCCCTTGGGGACTAGTAGGCATGAGCAGTTCTTC. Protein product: CASSPLGTSRHEQFF.

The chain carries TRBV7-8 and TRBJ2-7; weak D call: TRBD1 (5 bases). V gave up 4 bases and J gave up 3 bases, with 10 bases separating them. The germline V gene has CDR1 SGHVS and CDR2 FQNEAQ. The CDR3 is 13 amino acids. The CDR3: CASSWGKDYEQYF. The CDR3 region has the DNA TGTGCCAGCAGCTGGGGCAAGGACTACGAGCAGTACTTC. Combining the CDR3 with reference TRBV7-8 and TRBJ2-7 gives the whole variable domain GAGVSQSPRYKVAKRGQDVALRCDPISGHVSLFWYQQALGQGPEFLTYFQNEAQLDKSGLPSDRFFAERPEGSVSTLKIQRTQQEDSAVYLCASSWGKDYEQYFGPGTRLTVT.

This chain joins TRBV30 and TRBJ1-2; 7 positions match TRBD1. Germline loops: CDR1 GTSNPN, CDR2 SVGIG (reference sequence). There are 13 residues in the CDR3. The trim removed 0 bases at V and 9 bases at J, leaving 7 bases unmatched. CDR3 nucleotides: TGTGCCTGGAGTGTCCCCAGGGGGTTCCGCTACACCTTC. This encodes CAWSVPRGFRYTF.

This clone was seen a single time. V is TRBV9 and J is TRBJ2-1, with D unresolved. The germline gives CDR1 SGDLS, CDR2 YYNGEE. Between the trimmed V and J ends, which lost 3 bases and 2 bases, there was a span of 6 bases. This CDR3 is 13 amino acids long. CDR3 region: CASSASPYNEQFF. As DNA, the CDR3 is TGTGCCAGCAGCGCGTCTCCCTACAATGAGCAGTTCTTC.

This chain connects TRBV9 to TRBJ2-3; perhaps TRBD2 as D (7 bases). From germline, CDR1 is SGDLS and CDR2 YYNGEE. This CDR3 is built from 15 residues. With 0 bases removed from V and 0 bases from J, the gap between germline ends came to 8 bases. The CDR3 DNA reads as TGTGCCAGCAGCGTAGCGGGGGGCAGCACAGATACGCAGTATTTT. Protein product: CASSVAGGSTDTQYF.